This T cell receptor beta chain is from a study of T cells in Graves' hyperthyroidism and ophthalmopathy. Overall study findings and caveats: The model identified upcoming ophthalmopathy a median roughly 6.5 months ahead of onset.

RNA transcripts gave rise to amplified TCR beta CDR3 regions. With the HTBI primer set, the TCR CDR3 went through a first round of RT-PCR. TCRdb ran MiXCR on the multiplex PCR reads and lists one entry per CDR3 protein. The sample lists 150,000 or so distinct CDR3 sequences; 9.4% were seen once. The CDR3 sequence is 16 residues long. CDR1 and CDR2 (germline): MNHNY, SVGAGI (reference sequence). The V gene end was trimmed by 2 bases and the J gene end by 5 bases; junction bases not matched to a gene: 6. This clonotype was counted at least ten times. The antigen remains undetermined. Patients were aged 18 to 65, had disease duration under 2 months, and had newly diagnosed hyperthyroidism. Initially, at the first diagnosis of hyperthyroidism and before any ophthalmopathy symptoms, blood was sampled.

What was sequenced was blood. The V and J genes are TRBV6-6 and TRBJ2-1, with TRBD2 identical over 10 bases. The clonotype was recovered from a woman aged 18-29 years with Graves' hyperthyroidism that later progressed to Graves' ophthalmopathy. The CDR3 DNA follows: TGTGCCAGCAGTTACGAACTAGCGGGGCTGCACAATGAGCAGTTCTTC. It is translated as CASSYELAGLHNEQFF.